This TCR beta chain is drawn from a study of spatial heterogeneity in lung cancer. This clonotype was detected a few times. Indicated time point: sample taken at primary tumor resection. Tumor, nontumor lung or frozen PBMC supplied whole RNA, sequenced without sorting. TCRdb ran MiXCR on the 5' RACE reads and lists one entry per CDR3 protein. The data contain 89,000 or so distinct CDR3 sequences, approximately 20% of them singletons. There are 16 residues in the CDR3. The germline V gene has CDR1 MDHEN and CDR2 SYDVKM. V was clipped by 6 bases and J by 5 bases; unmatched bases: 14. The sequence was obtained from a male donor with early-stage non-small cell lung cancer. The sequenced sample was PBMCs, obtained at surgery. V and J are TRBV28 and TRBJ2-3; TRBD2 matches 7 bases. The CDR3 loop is CASSIRRSPGGDTQYF. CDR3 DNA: TGTGCCAGCAGCATACGCCGATCCCCGGGGGGAGATACGCAGTATTTT.